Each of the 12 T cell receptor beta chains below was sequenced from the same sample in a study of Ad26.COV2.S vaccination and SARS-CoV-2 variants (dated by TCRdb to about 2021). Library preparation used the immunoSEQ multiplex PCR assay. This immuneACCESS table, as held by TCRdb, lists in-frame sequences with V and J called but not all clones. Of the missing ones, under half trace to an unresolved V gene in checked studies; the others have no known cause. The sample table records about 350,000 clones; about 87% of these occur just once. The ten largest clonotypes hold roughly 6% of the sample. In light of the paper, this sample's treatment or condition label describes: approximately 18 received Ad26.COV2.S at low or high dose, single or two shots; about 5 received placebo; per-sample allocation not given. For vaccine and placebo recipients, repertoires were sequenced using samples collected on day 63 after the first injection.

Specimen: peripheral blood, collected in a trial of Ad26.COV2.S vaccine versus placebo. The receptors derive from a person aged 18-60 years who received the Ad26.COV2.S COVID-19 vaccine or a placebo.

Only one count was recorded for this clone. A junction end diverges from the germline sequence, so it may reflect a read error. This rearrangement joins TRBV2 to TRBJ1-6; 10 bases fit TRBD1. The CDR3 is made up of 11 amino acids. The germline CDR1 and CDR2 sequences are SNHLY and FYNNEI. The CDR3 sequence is CASSDWSGQGF. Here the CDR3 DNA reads TGTGCCAGCAGTGATTGGTCGGGACAGGGGTTT.

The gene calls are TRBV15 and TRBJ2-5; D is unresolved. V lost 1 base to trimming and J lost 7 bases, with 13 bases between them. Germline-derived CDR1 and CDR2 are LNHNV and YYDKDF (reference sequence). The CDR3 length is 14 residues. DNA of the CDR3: TGTGCCACCAGCAGAGGGGGTGCCTCGGGGACCCAGTACTTC. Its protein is CATSRGGASGTQYF.

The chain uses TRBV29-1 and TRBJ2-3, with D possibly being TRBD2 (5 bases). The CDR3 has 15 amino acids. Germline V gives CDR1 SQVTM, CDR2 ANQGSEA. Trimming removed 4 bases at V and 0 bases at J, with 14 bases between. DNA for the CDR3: TGCAGCGTTGTGGGTACGAGGGCAAGCACAGATACGCAGTATTTT. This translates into CSVVGTRASTDTQYF.

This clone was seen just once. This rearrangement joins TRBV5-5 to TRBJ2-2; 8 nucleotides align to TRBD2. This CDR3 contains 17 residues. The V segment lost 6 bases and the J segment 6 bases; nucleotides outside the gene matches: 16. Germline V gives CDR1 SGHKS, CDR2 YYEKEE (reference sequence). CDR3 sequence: CASTLGRDGGNPGELFF. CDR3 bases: TGTGCCAGCACCCTCGGGAGGGACGGAGGCAATCCCGGGGAGCTGTTTTTT.

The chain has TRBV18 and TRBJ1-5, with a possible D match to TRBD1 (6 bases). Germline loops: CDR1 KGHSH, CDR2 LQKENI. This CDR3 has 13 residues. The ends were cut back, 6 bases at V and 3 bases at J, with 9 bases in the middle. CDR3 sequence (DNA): TGTGCCAGCTCCGACAGGTCCAATCAGCCCCAGCATTTT. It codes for CASSDRSNQPQHF.

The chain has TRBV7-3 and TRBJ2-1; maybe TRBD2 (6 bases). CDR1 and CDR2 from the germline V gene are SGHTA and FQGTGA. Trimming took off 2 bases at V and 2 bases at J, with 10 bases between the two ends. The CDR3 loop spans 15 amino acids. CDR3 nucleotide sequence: TGTGCCAGCAGCTTAGGCGGGGCCACCTACAATGAGCAGTTCTTC. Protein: CASSLGGATYNEQFF.

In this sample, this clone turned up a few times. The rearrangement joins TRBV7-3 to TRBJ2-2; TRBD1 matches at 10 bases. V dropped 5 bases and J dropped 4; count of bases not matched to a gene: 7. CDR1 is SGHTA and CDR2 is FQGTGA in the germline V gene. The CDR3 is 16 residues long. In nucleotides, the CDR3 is TGTGCCAGCAGCCCAACCGGGACAGGGGTCACCGGGGAGCTGTTTTTT. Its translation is CASSPTGTGVTGELFF.

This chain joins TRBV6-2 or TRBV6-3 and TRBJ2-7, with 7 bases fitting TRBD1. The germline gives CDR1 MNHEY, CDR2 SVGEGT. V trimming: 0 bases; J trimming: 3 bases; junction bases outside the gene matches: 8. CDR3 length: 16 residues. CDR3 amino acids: CASSYSERGQLYEQYF. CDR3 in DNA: TGTGCCAGCAGTTACTCCGAGAGGGGGCAACTCTACGAGCAGTACTTC.

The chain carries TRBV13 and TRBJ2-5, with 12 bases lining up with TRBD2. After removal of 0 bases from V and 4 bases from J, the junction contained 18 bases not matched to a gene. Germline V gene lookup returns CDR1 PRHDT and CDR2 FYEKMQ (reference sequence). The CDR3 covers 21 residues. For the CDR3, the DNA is TGTGCCAGCAGCTTAGGCCCTTTCGCTAGCGGGAGGGCCTCAGGAGGAGAGACCCAGTACTTC. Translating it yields CASSLGPFASGRASGGETQYF.

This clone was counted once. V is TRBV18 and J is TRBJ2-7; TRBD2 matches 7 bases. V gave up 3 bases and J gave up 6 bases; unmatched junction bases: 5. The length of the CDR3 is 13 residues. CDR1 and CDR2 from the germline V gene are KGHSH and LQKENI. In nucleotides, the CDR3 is TGTGCCAGCTCACCCGGACTAGTGCGCGAGCAGTACTTC. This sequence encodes CASSPGLVREQYF.

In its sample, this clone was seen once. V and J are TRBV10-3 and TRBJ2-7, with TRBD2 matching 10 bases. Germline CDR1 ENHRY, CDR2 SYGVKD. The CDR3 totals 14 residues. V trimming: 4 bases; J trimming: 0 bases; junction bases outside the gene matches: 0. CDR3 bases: TGTGCCATCAGTGGGACTAGCGGCTCCTACGAGCAGTACTTC. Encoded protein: CAISGTSGSYEQYF.

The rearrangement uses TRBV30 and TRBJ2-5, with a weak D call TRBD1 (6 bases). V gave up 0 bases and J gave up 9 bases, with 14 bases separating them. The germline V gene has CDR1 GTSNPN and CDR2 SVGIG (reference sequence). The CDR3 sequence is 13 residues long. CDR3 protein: CAWSVLEGEPQYF. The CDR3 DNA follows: TGTGCCTGGAGTGTACTAGAGGGGGAGCCCCAGTACTTC.